The 18 T cell receptor beta chains given below trace back to one sample, sequenced in a study of cytomegalovirus exposure and HLA in healthy donors. The PCR was carried out with 60 Vbeta primers and 13 Jbeta primers. TCRdb's table, derived via immunoSEQ multiplex PCR, lists solely in-frame clones and lacks some. Of some 270,000 clones detected, roughly 80% appear once; the ten largest clones hold about 0.3%. Sequenced sample: PBMCs. Source of these receptors: a girl aged 2-9 years in good health and CMV-seronegative.

Turning to this clone: The sample carries other DNA sequences with the same CDR3. The gene calls are TRBV9 and TRBJ2-2; TRBD2 is a possible D gene (5 bases). The CDR3 loop spans 13 amino acids. The V gene's germline CDR1 is SGDLS and CDR2 YYNGEE. V lost 0 bases to trimming and J lost 6 bases, with 6 bases between them. DNA of the CDR3: TGTGCCAGCAGCGTAGCGGGGTCCGGGGAGCTGTTTTTT. This gives the protein CASSVAGSGELFF.

CDR3 amino acids: CASSTGTRGTDTQYF. The CDR3 bases are TGTGCCAGCAGCACCGGGACTAGAGGCACAGATACGCAGTATTTT. The chain is built from TRBV6-4 and TRBJ2-3; the match to TRBD2 covers 8 bases. This CDR3 has 15 amino acids. Germline V gene sequence: CDR1 MRHNA, CDR2 SNTAGT. Trimming removed 6 bases from V and 1 base from J; junction bases left unmatched: 6.

This clone was counted between two and nine times. The rearrangement links TRBV9 to TRBJ2-1, with D unresolved. V shed 4 bases and J shed 0 bases, with 5 bases lying between them. The germline CDR1 and CDR2 sequences are SGDLS and YYNGEE. The CDR3 has 13 residues. The CDR3 DNA is TGTGCCAGCAGCCCGGGCTCCTACAATGAGCAGTTCTTC. It is translated as CASSPGSYNEQFF.

V and J are TRBV5-1 and TRBJ1-2; no clear D. The length of the CDR3 is 13 residues. Trimming shortened V by 0 bases and J by 2 bases, and 5 bases separated the two germline ends. In germline, CDR1 is SGHRS, CDR2 YFSETQ. The CDR3, as DNA: TGCGCCAGCAGCTTGGACGGGAACTATGGCTACACCTTC. Translated, it gives CASSLDGNYGYTF.

The chain links TRBV4-1 to TRBJ2-3; 10 bases are shared with TRBD1. Germline V gene lookup returns CDR1 MGHRA and CDR2 YSYEKL. The CDR3 is 16 residues long. Trimming removed 4 bases from V and 2 bases from J; junction bases left unmatched: 6. For the CDR3, the DNA is TGCGCCAGCAGCCCCGGACAGGGGGTCTCCACAGATACGCAGTATTTT. This encodes CASSPGQGVSTDTQYF.

The V gene is TRBV13, the J gene TRBJ2-5, with D possibly TRBD2 on 6 matching bases. The CDR3 loop spans 15 amino acids. V lost 2 bases, J lost 2 bases, and 12 bases lay in between. The germline V gene has CDR1 PRHDT and CDR2 FYEKMQ (reference sequence). This CDR3 reads CASSLSDGGQETQYF. The DNA for the CDR3 is TGTGCCAGCAGCTTATCCGATGGGGGGCAAGAGACCCAGTACTTC.

The rearrangement joins TRBV5-4 to TRBJ2-5, with 13 bases that match TRBD2. The ends lost 1 base at V and 5 bases at J; junction bases unmatched: 5. The CDR3 length is 16 residues. CDR1 is SGHNT, CDR2 YYREEE, per germline (reference sequence). The CDR3 DNA reads TGTGCCAGCAGCTTGTCTACTAGCGGGAGGGGTGAGACCCAGTACTTC. It translates to CASSLSTSGRGETQYF.

This chain joins TRBV7-2 and TRBJ1-2; maybe TRBD1 (5 bases). V lost 6 bases, J lost 9 bases, and 17 bases lay in between. From germline, CDR1 is SGHTA and CDR2 FQGNSA. This CDR3 region has 13 residues. The CDR3 here is CASSHVRTRSYTF. CDR3 coding DNA: TGTGCCAGCAGTCACGTGAGGACACGTAGCTACACCTTC.

This chain's CDR3 is CASIRGKNTEAFF. In DNA, the CDR3 is TGTGCCAGTATAAGGGGTAAGAACACTGAAGCTTTCTTT. This chain uses TRBV19 with TRBJ1-1, with D possibly being TRBD1 (5 bases). V dropped 7 bases and J dropped 1 base, with 10 bases sitting between them. Germline V CDR1 and CDR2: LNHDA, SQIVND (reference sequence). This CDR3 comprises 13 residues.

This clone came up a few times. CDR3 sequence: CASSLTAYLSNQPQHF. The CDR3 nucleotides are TGTGCCAGTAGCCTGACAGCCTACCTTAGCAATCAGCCCCAGCATTTT. The genes are TRBV19 and TRBJ1-5, with a tentative D call TRBD1 (5 bases). V dropped 6 bases and J dropped 0 bases, with 15 bases sitting between them. This CDR3 region has 16 residues. Germline-derived CDR1 and CDR2 are LNHDA and SQIVND (reference sequence).

J is TRBJ2-2 and V is TRBV27, with 9 bases lining up with TRBD2. This CDR3 is 16 amino acids long. Germline-derived CDR1 and CDR2 are MNHEY and SMNVEV (reference sequence). After removal of 6 bases from V and 5 bases from J, the junction contained 10 bases not matched to a gene. The CDR3 region has the DNA TGTGCCAGCAGGCCAGAAGCGGGGGGCCTGACCGGGGAGCTGTTTTTT. It is translated as CASRPEAGGLTGELFF.

The chain links TRBV5-1 to TRBJ2-3, with D unresolved. The CDR3 extends over 14 amino acids. Trimming shortened V by 3 bases and J by 1 base, and 9 bases separated the two germline ends. CDR1 and CDR2 (germline): SGHRS, YFSETQ. The CDR3 spells CASSYIQRTDTQYF. CDR3 sequence (DNA): TGCGCCAGCAGCTATATACAGCGCACAGATACGCAGTATTTT.

The chain is built from TRBV27 and TRBJ2-5; TRBD1 matches 12 bases. In germline, CDR1 is MNHEY, CDR2 SMNVEV (reference sequence). The CDR3 has 15 amino acids. The V and J ends lost 2 bases and 4 bases, in that order; junction bases with no gene match: 2. DNA for the CDR3: TGTGCCAGCAGTTTAGTGGGACAGGGGGCAGAGACCCAGTACTTC. This sequence encodes CASSLVGQGAETQYF.

The V and J genes are TRBV18 and TRBJ2-2; TRBD1 matches at 7 bases. This CDR3 is 14 amino acids long. The germline CDR1 and CDR2 sequences are KGHSH and LQKENI. V trimming: 3 bases; J trimming: 6 bases; junction bases outside the gene matches: 4. DNA for the CDR3: TGTGCCAGCTCACCGCCAGGGGGACCCGGGGAGCTGTTTTTT. It codes for CASSPPGGPGELFF.

This chain joins TRBV7-2 and TRBJ2-5; D unclear. The J call may be in error: the DNA end matches TRBJ2-7 better. CDR3 length equals 14 residues. Germline CDR1 SGHTA, CDR2 FQGNSA. Written as DNA, the CDR3 is TGTGCCAGCAGCGTGACTCTCTGGGACTACGAGCAGTACTTC. This translates into CASSVTLWDYEQYF.

J is TRBJ1-1 and V is TRBV6-5; weak D call: TRBD1 (5 bases). Germline V gene lookup returns CDR1 MNHEY and CDR2 SVGAGI. The CDR3 contains 13 residues. Trimming took off 4 bases at V and 4 bases at J, with 10 bases between the two ends. CDR3 region: CASSSRGGTEAFF. As DNA, the CDR3 is TGTGCCAGCAGTTCTAGGGGTGGCACTGAAGCTTTCTTT.

The chain has TRBV27 and TRBJ2-2, with TRBD1 matching 10 bases. The CDR3 has 18 amino acids. Unmatched junction bases numbered 10, after V lost 0 bases and J lost 6 bases. Germline CDR1 is MNHEY and CDR2 is SMNVEV (reference sequence). The DNA for the CDR3 is TGTGCCAGCAGTTTATCGGGGGGTGACAGGGGGCGGGCCGGGGAGCTGTTTTTT. This gives the protein CASSLSGGDRGRAGELFF.

This chain links TRBV9 with TRBJ1-4; 8 bases line up with TRBD1. The CDR3 is made up of 16 amino acids. CDR1 is SGDLS, CDR2 YYNGEE, per germline. Unmatched junction bases numbered 6, after V lost 3 bases and J lost 2 bases. The CDR3 protein is CASSARWDRTNEKLFF. The CDR3 bases are TGTGCCAGCAGCGCAAGGTGGGACAGGACTAATGAAAAACTGTTTTTT.